The 18 T cell receptor beta chains in this list originate from one sample, sequenced in a study of shared clonotypes between healthy human individuals. Libraries were prepared by immunoSEQ multiplex PCR; TCRdb keeps only in-frame clonotypes and omits some of them. The table lists 750,000 to 1,000,000 clones, about 91% of them singletons. Terminally differentiated effector memory CD45RA+ cells were excluded from the naive CD8 cells, which were CD45RO-negative and positively selected for CCR7. The source material was naive CD8+ T cells sorted from blood. The source of these receptors is a young man in good health.

The V and J genes are TRBV27 and TRBJ1-1, with D possibly TRBD1 on 5 matching bases. Between the trimmed V and J ends, which lost 3 bases and 5 bases, there was a span of 13 bases. Germline V gene lookup returns CDR1 MNHEY and CDR2 SMNVEV (reference sequence). The CDR3 extends over 14 amino acids. In DNA, the CDR3 is TGTGCCAGCAGTTTGACAGTCGGGGGGACTGAAGCTTTCTTT. Translating it yields CASSLTVGGTEAFF.

The J gene is TRBJ2-7, the V gene TRBV27; TRBD1 matches 10 bases. Trimming cost V 0 bases and J 0 bases; bases outside gene matches: 5. Germline CDR1 is MNHEY and CDR2 is SMNVEV (reference sequence). CDR3 size: 17 residues. The CDR3: CASSLSSGDRGSYEQYF. CDR3 nucleotides: TGTGCCAGCAGTTTATCGTCAGGGGACAGGGGCTCCTACGAGCAGTACTTC.

The rearrangement links TRBV5-1 to TRBJ1-1; TRBD1 aligns across 9 bases. The CDR3 has 13 amino acids. Per germline, CDR1 SGHRS and CDR2 YFSETQ. J was trimmed by 3 bases and V by 5 bases; bases with no gene match: 2. CDR3 in DNA: TGCGCCAGCAGAAGACAGGGGGACACTGAAGCTTTCTTT. Amino acid sequence: CASRRQGDTEAFF. The full variable domain, in which reference TRBV5-1 and TRBJ1-1 provide the parts outside the CDR3, is KAGVTQTPRYLIKTRGQQVTLSCSPISGHRSVSWYQQTPGQGLQFLFEYFSETQRNKGNFPGRFSGRQFSNSRSEMNVSTLELGDSALYLCASRRQGDTEAFFGQGTRLTVV.

This chain joins TRBV27 and TRBJ2-7, with 11 bases matching TRBD2. Germline-derived CDR1 and CDR2 are MNHEY and SMNVEV (reference sequence). The CDR3 is 17 amino acids. J was trimmed by 1 base and V by 2 bases; bases with no gene match: 7. CDR3 bases: TGTGCCAGCAGTTTACAACTAGCGGGAGAATTGTCCTACGAGCAGTACTTC. Amino acids: CASSLQLAGELSYEQYF.

This chain connects TRBV9 to TRBJ2-7; D gene ambiguous. The V gene's germline CDR1 is SGDLS and CDR2 YYNGEE. This CDR3 comprises 11 residues. With 3 bases removed from V and 3 bases from J, the gap between germline ends came to 4 bases. CDR3 coding DNA: TGTGCCAGCAGCGCAGGCTACGAGCAGTACTTC. As protein: CASSAGYEQYF.

On this clone: This sample includes further DNA sequences coding for the same CDR3. This sequence joins TRBV5-1 and TRBJ1-2; D not resolved. Germline V gene sequence: CDR1 SGHRS, CDR2 YFSETQ. V was pared by 0 bases and J by 2 bases, with 11 bases between. There are 15 residues in the CDR3. Here the CDR3 reads CASSLEQGPNYGYTF. DNA of the CDR3: TGCGCCAGCAGCTTGGAGCAAGGGCCGAACTATGGCTACACCTTC.

There are a few counts of this clone. V and J are TRBV30 and TRBJ1-5; no definite D call. Germline CDR1 and CDR2: GTSNPN and SVGIG (reference sequence). Trimming cost V 0 bases and J 5 bases, with 11 bases left between them. CDR3 length: 14 residues. CDR3 nucleotide sequence: TGTGCCTGGAGTGTCGGTCAAGGCCATCAGCCCCAGCATTTT. Its translation is CAWSVGQGHQPQHF.

This clone was counted ten times or more. This chain connects TRBV9 to TRBJ2-7; maybe TRBD2 (5 bases). Germline V lookup: CDR1 SGDLS, CDR2 YYNGEE. The CDR3 has 16 amino acids. Trimming cost V 2 bases and J 2 bases, with 17 bases left between them. CDR3 bases: TGTGCCAGCAGCGTGGATATGATAGCGACCGCCTACGAGCAGTACTTC. Residues: CASSVDMIATAYEQYF.

The rearrangement joins TRBV6-1 to TRBJ2-7; 7 nucleotides match TRBD2. Germline lookup yields CDR1 MNHNS and CDR2 SASEGT. The CDR3 totals 14 residues. V lost 7 bases, J lost 3 bases, and 9 bases stayed unmatched. The CDR3 DNA reads as TGTGCCAGCAATAAGATGGGAGGGAACTACGAGCAGTACTTC. Its protein is CASNKMGGNYEQYF.

Comment on this clone: The sample holds other DNA sequences that translate to the same CDR3. CDR3 loop: CASSLVHNEQFF. The CDR3 nucleotides are TGTGCCAGCAGCTTAGTTCACAATGAGCAGTTCTTC. The rearrangement joins TRBV7-9 to TRBJ2-1; no clear D. Trimming removed 1 base at V and 5 bases at J, with 3 bases between. Germline lookup yields CDR1 SEHNR and CDR2 FQNEAQ (reference sequence). The CDR3 contains 12 residues.

This chain connects TRBV4-1 to TRBJ2-3, with D tentatively TRBD1 or TRBD2 (6 bases each). This CDR3 comprises 15 residues. CDR1 is MGHRA, CDR2 YSYEKL, per germline. V was trimmed by 5 bases and J by 4 bases, leaving 16 bases between them. The CDR3 DNA sequence: TGCGCCAGCAGCTTGGAGGGGGGTGGGGCAGATACGCAGTATTTT. Translating it yields CASSLEGGGADTQYF.

The chain is built from TRBV19 and TRBJ2-3, with 10 bases fitting TRBD2. Germline-derived CDR1 and CDR2 are LNHDA and SQIVND (reference sequence). The CDR3 totals 14 residues. With V trimmed by 6 bases and J by 10 bases, 10 bases remained unmatched. The CDR3 loop is CASRSSSGSLSQYF. CDR3 coding DNA: TGTGCCAGTAGATCGTCTAGCGGGAGTTTGTCGCAGTATTTT.

CDR3 residues: CASSYSRTGEAFF. CDR3 DNA sequence: TGTGCCAGCAGTTACTCCCGGACCGGGGAAGCTTTCTTT. The J gene is TRBJ1-1, the V gene TRBV6-5, with D uncertain. Germline CDR1 and CDR2: MNHEY and SVGAGI. The length of the CDR3 is 13 residues. V dropped 0 bases and J dropped 8 bases, with 10 bases sitting between them.

This clone was recorded only once. This chain links TRBV5-8 with TRBJ2-2, with 11 bases matching TRBD1. The CDR3 has 14 residues. Germline CDR1 is SGHTS and CDR2 is YDEGEE. V lost 3 bases and J lost 6; bases outside the gene matches: 1. CDR3 sequence reads: CASSWGQGAGELFF. Here the CDR3 DNA reads TGTGCCAGCAGCTGGGGACAGGGGGCCGGGGAGCTGTTTTTT.

The genes are TRBV28 and TRBJ1-2; D not certain. The germline V and J ends were trimmed by 5 bases and 4 bases, with 14 bases remaining between them. Per the germline V gene, CDR1 is MDHEN and CDR2 is SYDVKM. CDR3 length: 14 residues. This CDR3 reads CASSPTGAGYGYTF. DNA of the CDR3: TGTGCCAGCAGTCCGACGGGCGCTGGCTATGGCTACACCTTC.

The J gene is TRBJ1-2, the V gene TRBV7-9; D unresolved. This CDR3 has 16 residues. Deletions cut 4 bases from V and 0 bases from J, with 15 bases between. The V gene's germline CDR1 is SEHNR and CDR2 FQNEAQ (reference sequence). The CDR3 DNA is TGTGCCAGCAGCTCCACAGAATCAAGTTCTAACTATGGCTACACCTTC. It codes for CASSSTESSSNYGYTF.

This clone was counted only a few times. The CDR3: CASSLRTSGMETQYF. The CDR3 DNA sequence: TGTGCCAGTAGTCTTAGGACTAGCGGGATGGAGACCCAGTACTTC. The V call is TRBV19, the J call TRBJ2-5; 12 bases match TRBD2. CDR1 LNHDA and CDR2 SQIVND come from the germline V gene (reference sequence). This CDR3 spans 15 amino acids. V lost 5 bases, J lost 5 bases, and 6 bases stayed unmatched.

This chain connects TRBV7-9 to TRBJ1-2; possibly TRBD1 for D (5 bases). The CDR3 totals 14 residues. The germline gives CDR1 SEHNR, CDR2 FQNEAQ (reference sequence). Trimming left V 5 bases short and J 4 bases short, with 14 bases between. The CDR3 spells CASSGGTGRYGYTF. The CDR3 DNA follows: TGTGCCAGCAGCGGTGGAACGGGACGCTATGGCTACACCTTC.